The TCR beta chain described here comes from a study of blood T cells in healthy people across ages. Primers used in a second PCR of roughly 7 to 11 cycles were a sample-barcoded 5' primer and a J-beta primer mix. One entry per CDR3 protein, called by TCRdb with MiXCR from the 5' RACE reads. The sample lists some 760,000 distinct CDR3 sequences, approximately 25% occurring once. This CDR3 has 10 amino acids. Germline lookup yields CDR1 SGHRS and CDR2 YFSETQ. This clonotype was seen a few times. The junction differs from germline at one of its ends, possibly a read error. These data were likewise used in another study, on T cells of mothers and their children. That paper adds: The study obtained over 8 million TCR beta CDR3 reads per mother and 2.5 million to 3.5 million per child.

V and J are TRBV5-1 and TRBJ1-2, with D unresolved. The origin of this receptor is a boy aged 10-17 years in good health. The specimen sequenced was blood. The chain's CDR3 is CASSLRELHF. Written as DNA, the CDR3 is TGCGCCAGCAGCTTGAGGGAACTCCACTTC.